This T cell receptor beta chain was recorded in a study of T cells in localized non-small cell lung cancer. This table comes from immunoSEQ multiplex PCR, and its TCRdb copy is limited to in-frame clones, with some not included. The repertoire holds about 11,000 clones, with over 75% as singletons. Looked up from germline, CDR1 is LGHNT and CDR2 is FRNRAP. V gave up 3 bases and J gave up 7 bases, with 9 bases separating them. The CDR3 length is 12 residues. Study-wide findings and caveats: It was uninvolved adjacent lung that showed the highest T cell clonality, exceeding tumor. Adjacent lung exhibited a median of about 50 among the 100 most abundant tumor clones.

This clone was seen only a few times. Its specificity is unknown. The source material was peripheral blood, sampled before any cancer treatment. V gene TRBV12-5 combines with J gene TRBJ1-1; no definite D call. The source of this sequence is a male donor aged 60 or older with stage I lung adenocarcinoma. CDR3 amino acids: CASGFGYGEAFF. Written as DNA, the CDR3 is TGTGCTAGTGGTTTTGGGTACGGTGAAGCTTTCTTT.